Listed below are T cell receptor beta chains from one sample, sequenced in a study of kidney transplant recipient with SARS-CoV-2 infection. Via MiXCR, TCRdb re-called the reads, giving one row per CDR3 protein. Among some 220,000 distinct CDR3 sequences, 29% were seen once, and the ten largest hold under 7.5%. The specimen comprised a blood sample, sampled at baseline and on approximately day 120 from a kidney transplant recipient. These receptors originate from a young adult male patient who had COVID-19 and was a kidney transplant recipient. Some T cells could come from the graft donor. The CDR3 runs from the conserved cysteine through the conserved F or W. The D gene is left open where the match is weak. Clone size is stated in some rows and not others, as once, few, many or a class when expanded.

>many|TRBD2|TRBV4-3|15|TRBJ2-7
TGCGCCAGCAGCCACGTCTTAGCGGGAGCCTACGAGCAGTACTTC
CASSHVLAGAYEQYF
>many|-|TRBV19|14|TRBJ1-5
TGTGCCAGTCAACTACAGGGATTCAATCAGCCCCAGCATTTT
CASQLQGFNQPQHF
>-|-|TRBV6-2/TRBV6-3|15|TRBJ2-2
TGTGCCAGCAGTTACTCGGTGGGATTGGCCGGGGAGCCGTTTTTT
CASSYSVGLAGEPFF
>few|-|TRBV7-2|12|TRBJ2-1
TGTGCCAGCAGCTCCGTCTACAATGAGCAGTTCTTC
CASSSVYNEQFF
>many|-|TRBV7-5|19|TRBJ1-2
-
CISVPEKGDEVGKTYGYTF
>once|-|TRBV21-1|17|TRBJ2-3
TGTGCCAGCAGAGTAGGGATAGCTACAGTCATGCAAGATACGCGGTATTTT
CASRVGIATVMQDTRYF
>many|TRBD1|TRBV27|19|TRBJ2-1
TGTGCCAGCAGTTTATCCTCCGTGACAGGGGGCGGGAGAGGGAGTGAGCAGTTCTTC
CASSLSSVTGGGRGSEQFF
>-|TRBD2|TRBV5-1|16|TRBJ2-5
TGCGCCAGCAGCTTGGGGGCCACTAGCGGGCAAGAGACCCAGTACTTC
CASSLGATSGQETQYF
>many|-|TRBV8-2|17|TRBJ2-6
TGTGGCAGCTTTGAAAGGATAACACAAAGTCGGGCCAACGTCCTGACTTTC
CGSFERITQSRANVLTF
>many|TRBD1|TRBV5-4|15|TRBJ1-2
TGTGCCAGCAGCTTGGAGGGACAGGGACTCTATGGCTACACCTTC
CASSLEGQGLYGYTF
>many|TRBD1|TRBV12-3/TRBV12-4|14|TRBJ1-6
TGTGCCAGCAGTTCGACAGGGGATAATTCACCCCTCCACTTT
CASSSTGDNSPLHF
>many|-|TRBV7-5|19|TRBJ1-2
-
CISVPEPNIEVGKTYGYTF
>many|-|TRBV5-8|16|TRBJ1-2
TGTGCCAGCCCGTTGATTCATCCACGAAAGACCTATGGCTACACCTTC
CASPLIHPRKTYGYTF
>few|-|TRBV9|14|TRBJ2-5
TGTGCCAGCAGCGTAGAGGGAGGGGGAGAGACCCAGTACTTC
CASSVEGGGETQYF
>few|-|TRBV11-2|12|TRBJ2-1
TGTGCCAGCAGCTCCTGGGGAAATGAGCAGTTCTTC
CASSSWGNEQFF
>many|-|TRBV11-2|17|TRBJ1-2
TGTGCCAGCAGCACGGAGACAACAAGCAGAAAGACCTATGGCTACACCTTC
CASSTETTSRKTYGYTF